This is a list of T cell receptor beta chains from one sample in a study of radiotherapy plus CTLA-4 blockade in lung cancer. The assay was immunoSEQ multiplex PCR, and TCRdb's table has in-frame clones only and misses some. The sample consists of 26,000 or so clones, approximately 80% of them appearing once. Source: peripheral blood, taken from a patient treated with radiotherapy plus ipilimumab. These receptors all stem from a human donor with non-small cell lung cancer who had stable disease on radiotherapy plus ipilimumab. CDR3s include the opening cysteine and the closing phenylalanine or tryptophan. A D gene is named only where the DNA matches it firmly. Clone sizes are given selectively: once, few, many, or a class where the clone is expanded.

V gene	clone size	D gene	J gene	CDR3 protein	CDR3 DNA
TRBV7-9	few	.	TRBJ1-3	CASSTPSRRYGNTIYF	TGTGCCAGCAGCACCCCGAGCAGGAGGTATGGAAACACCATATATTTT
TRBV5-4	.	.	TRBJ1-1	CASSNPGEYTEAFF	TGTGCCAGCAGCAACCCAGGGGAGTACACTGAAGCTTTCTTT
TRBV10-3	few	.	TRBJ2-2	CAISETQGSTGELFF	TGTGCCATCAGTGAAACACAGGGATCCACCGGGGAGCTGTTTTTT
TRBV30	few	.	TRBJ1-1	CAWSLWVNTEAFF	TGTGCCTGGTCGCTCTGGGTGAACACTGAAGCTTTCTTT
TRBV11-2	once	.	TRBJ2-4	CASSPNRLNIQYF	TGTGCCAGCAGCCCCAACAGGTTAAACATTCAGTACTTC
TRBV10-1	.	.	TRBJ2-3	CASTSFLQYF	TGCGCCAGCACCAGTTTTTTGCAGTATTTT
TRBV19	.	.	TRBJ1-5	CASSIGPERNQPQHF	TGTGCCAGTAGTATAGGGCCCGAGCGCAATCAGCCCCAGCATTTT
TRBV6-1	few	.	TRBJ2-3	CASSEGMRSSQYF	TGTGCCAGCAGTGAGGGGATGCGGTCTTCGCAGTATTTT
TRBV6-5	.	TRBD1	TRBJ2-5	CASSESRTGMTQYF	TGTGCCAGCAGTGAATCAAGGACAGGGATGACCCAGTACTTC
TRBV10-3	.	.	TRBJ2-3	CATAVRGTKGPDETDTQYF	TGTGCCACCGCAGTGAGAGGGACCAAGGGCCCAGATGAAACAGATACGCAGTATTTT
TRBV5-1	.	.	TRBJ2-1	CASSPQSLAQNEQFF	TGCGCCAGCAGCCCCCAAAGTTTAGCACAAAATGAGCAGTTCTTC
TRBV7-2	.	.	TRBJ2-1	CASSFGGAPYNEQFF	TGTGCCAGCAGCTTTGGAGGCGCCCCTTACAATGAGCAGTTCTTC
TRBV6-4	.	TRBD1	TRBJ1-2	CANHIGTGSRGYTF	TGTGCCAACCACATCGGGACAGGGAGTAGGGGCTACACCTTC
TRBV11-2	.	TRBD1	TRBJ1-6	CASSPWKTGGNSPLHF	TGTGCCAGCAGCCCTTGGAAGACAGGGGGCAATTCACCCCTCCACTTT
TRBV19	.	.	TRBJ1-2	CASSIAQGSGYTF	TGTGCCAGTAGTATAGCTCAAGGGAGCGGCTACACCTTC
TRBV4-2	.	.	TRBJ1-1	CASSQEDDTEAFF	TGTGCCAGCAGCCAAGAAGATGACACTGAAGCTTTCTTT
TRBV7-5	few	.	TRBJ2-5	CASSLVGKETQYF	TGTGCCAGCAGCTTAGTAGGGAAAGAGACCCAGTACTTC
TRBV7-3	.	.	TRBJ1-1	CASSLNGEGTEAFF	TGTGCCAGCAGCTTAAACGGGGAAGGGACTGAAGCTTTCTTT
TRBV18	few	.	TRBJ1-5	CASSQAGNQPQHF	TGTGCCAGCTCACAGGCGGGGAATCAGCCCCAGCATTTT
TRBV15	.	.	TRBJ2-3	CATSRDWGASTDTQYF	TGTGCCACCAGCAGAGATTGGGGAGCCTCCACAGATACGCAGTATTTT
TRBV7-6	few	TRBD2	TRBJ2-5	CASSETSGGFETQYF	TGTGCCAGCAGCGAGACTAGCGGGGGGTTTGAGACCCAGTACTTC
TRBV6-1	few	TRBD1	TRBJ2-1	CASSMGGTGYNEQFF	TGTGCCAGCAGTATGGGTGGGACAGGGTACAATGAGCAGTTCTTC
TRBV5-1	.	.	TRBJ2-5	CASSLAGWQSETQYF	TGCGCCAGCAGCTTGGCAGGGTGGCAATCAGAGACCCAGTACTTC
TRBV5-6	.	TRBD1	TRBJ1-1	CASSEGQLRMNTEAFF	TGTGCCAGCAGCGAGGGACAGCTGAGGATGAACACTGAAGCTTTCTTT
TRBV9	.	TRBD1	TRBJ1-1	CASSSGTGGAAEAFF	TGTGCCAGCAGCAGTGGGACAGGGGGCGCCGCTGAAGCTTTCTTT
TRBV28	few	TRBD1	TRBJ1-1	CASSPPGQVNTEAFF	TGTGCCAGCAGTCCGCCGGGACAGGTTAACACTGAAGCTTTCTTT
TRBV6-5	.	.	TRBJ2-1	CASSYGGASYNEQFF	TGTGCCAGCAGTTACGGGGGGGCCTCCTACAATGAGCAGTTCTTC
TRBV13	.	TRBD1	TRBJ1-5	CASSANRGSNQPQHF	TGTGCCAGCAGCGCGAACAGGGGGAGCAATCAGCCCCAGCATTTT
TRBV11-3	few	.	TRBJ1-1	CASSSTTGVNTEAFF	TGTGCCAGCAGCTCGACCACGGGGGTGAACACTGAAGCTTTCTTT
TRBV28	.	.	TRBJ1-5	CASTQINQPQHF	TGTGCCAGCACACAGATCAATCAGCCCCAGCATTTT
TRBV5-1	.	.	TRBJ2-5	CASIGGSLLETQYF	TGCGCCAGCATTGGGGGGAGCTTATTGGAGACCCAGTACTTC
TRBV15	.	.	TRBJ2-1	CATSSLGRGLNEQFF	TGTGCCACCAGCAGTCTGGGTAGAGGTCTCAATGAGCAGTTCTTC
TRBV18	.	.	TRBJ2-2	CASSPREGTGTGELFF	TGTGCCAGCTCACCACGTGAGGGAACAGGCACCGGGGAGCTGTTTTTT
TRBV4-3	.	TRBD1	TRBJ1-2	CASSQDVDRDKGGYTF	TGCGCCAGCAGCCAAGATGTGGACAGGGACAAGGGTGGCTACACCTTC
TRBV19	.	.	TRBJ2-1	CASSIGSVGGVAFF	TGTGCCAGTAGTATAGGGTCGGTTGGCGGGGTGGCGTTCTTC
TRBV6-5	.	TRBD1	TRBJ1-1	CASSSGQANTEAFF	TGTGCCAGCAGTTCGGGACAGGCGAACACTGAAGCTTTCTTT
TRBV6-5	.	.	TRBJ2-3	CASSSFGQSGTDTQYF	TGTGCCAGCAGTTCCTTCGGACAATCGGGCACAGATACGCAGTATTTT
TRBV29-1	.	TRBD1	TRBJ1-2	CSVDNGRGSHGYTF	TGCAGCGTTGATAACGGCAGGGGGTCACATGGCTACACCTTC
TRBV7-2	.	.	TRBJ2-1	CASSLDSYNEQFF	TGTGCCAGCAGCCTCGACTCCTACAATGAGCAGTTCTTC
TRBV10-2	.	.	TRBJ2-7	CASNGPYEQYF	TGCGCCAGCAACGGCCCTTACGAGCAGTACTTC
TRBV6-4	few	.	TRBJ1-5	CASSAEQGQPQHF	TGTGCCAGCAGTGCAGAACAGGGTCAGCCCCAGCATTTT
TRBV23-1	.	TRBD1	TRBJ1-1	CASSQPPPDREGTEAFF	TGCGCCAGCAGTCAACCACCCCCGGACAGGGAGGGCACTGAAGCTTTCTTT
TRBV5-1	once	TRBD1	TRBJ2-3	CASSAGQGSSTDTQYF	TGCGCCAGCAGCGCGGGACAGGGTTCCTCCACAGATACGCAGTATTTT
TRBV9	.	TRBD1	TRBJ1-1	CASSVEVSRTGMNTEAFF	TGTGCCAGCAGCGTAGAGGTGAGCCGGACAGGGATGAACACTGAAGCTTTCTTT
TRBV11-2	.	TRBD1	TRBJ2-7	CASSSTGDNEQYF	TGTGCCAGCAGCTCGACAGGGGACAACGAGCAGTACTTC
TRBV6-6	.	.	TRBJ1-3	CASSYDGSGNTIYF	TGTGCCAGCAGTTACGACGGCTCTGGAAACACCATATATTTT
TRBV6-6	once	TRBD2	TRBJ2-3	CASKSGDGDTQYF	TGTGCCAGCAAGAGCGGGGATGGAGATACGCAGTATTTT
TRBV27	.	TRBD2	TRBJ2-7	CASSLGTSGAPYEQYF	TGTGCCAGCAGTTTAGGTACTAGCGGGGCCCCCTACGAGCAGTACTTC